These 18 T cell receptor beta chains share one sample of origin, sequenced in a study of T cell responses to AZD1222 COVID-19 vaccine. TCRdb's copy holds only in-frame clones and misses some; the assay was immunoSEQ multiplex PCR. The repertoire has about 160,000 clones, 91% of them found once; the top ten carry under 5%. The source material was peripheral blood, sampled on day 0 of AZD1222 vaccination. The receptors stem from an adult in good health.

This clone appeared once. The rearrangement uses TRBV5-8 and TRBJ2-4, with D possibly matching TRBD2 (5 bases). Germline loops: CDR1 SGHTS, CDR2 YDEGEE. Trimming shortened V by 0 bases and J by 0 bases, and 13 bases separated the two germline ends. The CDR3 spans 17 residues. The CDR3 loop is CASSLGEFLIAKNIQYF. DNA of the CDR3: TGTGCCAGCAGCTTGGGGGAGTTCTTAATAGCCAAAAACATTCAGTACTTC.

This rearrangement joins TRBV14 to TRBJ1-2; D gene uncertain. This CDR3 spans 15 amino acids. V was cut by 0 bases and J by 8 bases, with 16 bases left in between. Germline CDR1 reads SGHDN; CDR2 reads FVKESK. CDR3 coding DNA: TGTGCCAGCAGCCAAGAGTCCCGGGCCCGAGGCGGCTACACCTTC. Its translation is CASSQESRARGGYTF.

The chain links TRBV2 to TRBJ2-4, with TRBD2 matching 7 bases. Germline V gene sequence: CDR1 SNHLY, CDR2 FYNNEI. The J segment lost 2 bases and the V segment lost 1 base, leaving 5 bases of the junction unmatched. The CDR3 runs to 16 residues. The CDR3: CASSEELARSKNIQYF. CDR3 DNA: TGTGCCAGCAGTGAAGAACTAGCGAGGTCCAAAAACATTCAGTACTTC.

This chain uses TRBV19 with TRBJ2-7; 7 bases map to TRBD1. V lost 5 bases to trimming and J lost 4 bases; unmatched junction nucleotides: 14. In germline, CDR1 is LNHDA, CDR2 SQIVND (reference sequence). The CDR3 covers 16 residues. CDR3 region: CASSPWIVDRSYEQYF. CDR3 nucleotides: TGTGCCAGTAGTCCATGGATCGTGGACAGGAGTTACGAGCAGTACTTC.

The V gene is TRBV14, the J gene TRBJ2-6; a weak D match, TRBD1 (6 bases). This CDR3 contains 20 residues. Trimming stripped 1 base from V and 0 bases from J, with 19 bases between. CDR1 and CDR2 from the germline V gene are SGHDN and FVKESK. For the CDR3, the DNA is TGTGCCAGCAGCCAAGCCCAACCTATACAGGGATCCTCTGGGGCCAACGTCCTGACTTTC. This codes for CASSQAQPIQGSSGANVLTF.

CDR3 nucleotide sequence: TGTGCCAGCAGTTTGCCCGACAGGGTGAAGACCCAGTACTTC. This sequence encodes CASSLPDRVKTQYF. V usage is TRBV28 and J usage is TRBJ2-5; 7 bases fit TRBD1. The CDR3 contains 14 residues. J gave up 6 bases and V 3 bases, and 7 bases lay outside the gene matches. Per the germline V gene, CDR1 is MDHEN and CDR2 is SYDVKM.

This clone was found a few times. The chain joins TRBV19 to TRBJ1-5; TRBD1 agrees at 8 bases. The CDR3 consists of 15 residues. Germline values: CDR1 LNHDA, CDR2 SQIVND (reference sequence). The trim removed 6 bases at V and 11 bases at J, leaving 15 bases unmatched. CDR3 in amino acids: CASSQGQAPLSAQHF. The CDR3 DNA is TGTGCCAGTAGCCAGGGACAGGCCCCACTTTCGGCCCAGCATTTT.

This chain links TRBV18 with TRBJ1-1; a weak D match, TRBD1 (5 bases). The CDR3 covers 16 residues. The V gene lost 1 base and the J gene lost 1 base, with 13 bases spanning the gap. In germline, CDR1 is KGHSH, CDR2 LQKENI. CDR3 loop: CASSPLSGPTNTEAFF. CDR3 nucleotides: TGTGCCAGCTCACCACTCTCGGGGCCGACGAACACTGAAGCTTTCTTT.

The V gene is TRBV5-1, the J gene TRBJ2-7; 11 nucleotides match TRBD2. From germline, CDR1 is SGHRS and CDR2 YFSETQ. The V segment lost 4 bases and the J segment 0 bases; nucleotides outside the gene matches: 6. This CDR3 has 16 residues. Written as DNA, the CDR3 is TGCGCCAGCAGCCAGGGGACTAGCGGTCCCTCCTACGAGCAGTACTTC. It translates to CASSQGTSGPSYEQYF.

The V and J genes are TRBV6-5 and TRBJ2-7; D is perhaps TRBD1 (5 bases). This CDR3 has 15 residues. Trimming cost V 0 bases and J 2 bases, with 11 bases left between them. Germline loops: CDR1 MNHEY, CDR2 SVGAGI. CDR3 protein: CASSYSGASTYEQYF. The CDR3 region has the DNA TGTGCCAGCAGTTACTCTGGGGCGTCTACCTACGAGCAGTACTTC.

V and J are TRBV6-5 and TRBJ1-4; no reliable D call. Per germline, CDR1 MNHEY and CDR2 SVGAGI. The V end lost 11 bases, the J end lost 6 bases, and 16 bases lay between the germline ends. The CDR3 sequence is 13 residues long. As DNA, the CDR3 is TGTGCCGCTAGTTTGAATCTTTATGAAAAACTGTTTTTT. Its protein is CAASLNLYEKLFF.

The CDR3 nucleotides read TGTGCCAGCAGTCCCCATCCCCCTCGCTACGAGCAGTACTTC. This encodes CASSPHPPRYEQYF. The chain employs TRBV28 and TRBJ2-7; D gene uncertain. V lost 5 bases and J 3 bases, leaving 14 bases between the germline ends. The CDR3 runs to 14 residues. Per the germline V gene, CDR1 is MDHEN and CDR2 is SYDVKM.

This clone was picked up one time. J is TRBJ1-5 and V is TRBV28, with D tentatively TRBD1 (5 bases). The CDR3 contains 14 residues. CDR1 is MDHEN, CDR2 SYDVKM, per germline. Trimming removed 5 bases from V and 3 bases from J, with 11 bases in between. The CDR3 loop reads CASSPQGPNQPQHF. The CDR3 bases are TGTGCCAGCAGTCCGCAGGGCCCCAATCAGCCCCAGCATTTT.

The genes are TRBV25-1 and TRBJ2-3, with 8 nucleotides matching TRBD1. The CDR3 spans 15 residues. V was pared by 7 bases and J by 3 bases, with 9 bases of the junction left unmatched. CDR1 is MGHDK, CDR2 SYGVNS, per germline. The CDR3 reads CASTAGGHWTDTQYF. In DNA form, the CDR3 reads TGTGCCAGCACTGCAGGGGGCCACTGGACAGATACGCAGTATTTT.

This chain joins TRBV18 and TRBJ2-5; D might be TRBD2 (5 bases). V lost 3 bases and J 5 bases, leaving 10 bases between the germline ends. The V gene's germline CDR1 is KGHSH and CDR2 LQKENI. The CDR3 contains 13 residues. Written as DNA, the CDR3 is TGTGCCAGCTCACCGACCACTAGGGAGACCCAGTACTTC. This codes for CASSPTTRETQYF.

The chain uses TRBV21-1 and TRBJ1-4; the table's D call, TRBD1, has no DNA check behind it. TRBV21-1 is described as a pseudogene. This CDR3 is 16 amino acids long. The CDR3 here is CASSKVWTGWSEKLFF. The CDR3 nucleotides read TGTGCCAGCAGCAAAGTATGGACAGGATGGAGTGAAAAACTGTTTTTT.

The chain carries TRBV19 and TRBJ2-6; a possible D gene is TRBD1 (6 bases). The CDR3 length is 15 residues. V was cut by 7 bases and J by 2 bases, with 12 bases left in between. Germline V lookup: CDR1 LNHDA, CDR2 SQIVND (reference sequence). CDR3 region: CASTTQGTGANVLTF. As DNA, the CDR3 is TGTGCCAGTACAACTCAGGGGACTGGGGCCAACGTCCTGACTTTC.

This clone was found once. V and J are TRBV6-2 or TRBV6-3 and TRBJ2-4; D unresolved. The V gene lost 6 bases and the J gene lost 8 bases, with 17 bases spanning the gap. The CDR3 spans 14 residues. Germline-derived CDR1 and CDR2 are MNHEY and SVGEGT. The CDR3 nucleotides read TGTGCCAGCAGCGCCACTGGCGGCGGATACATTCAGTACTTC. Translation: CASSATGGGYIQYF.